Shown below are 27 T cell receptor gamma chains from a single sample sequenced in a study of γδ T cells in repeated Plasmodium falciparum infection. Vgamma9/Vdelta2+ and Vdelta2-negative gammadelta T cells were flow-sorted from PBMC for bulk sequencing. TCRdb used CATT to re-call clones from the multiplex PCR reads. The repertoire includes some 32,000 gamma-chain clones, over 1.1% of them detected once, and roughly a fifth sits in the top ten. Sequenced input: gamma-delta T cells from blood. All receptors come from a pool of human donors (malaria-infected and uninfected, not separated).

This clone counts as medium-sized. The CDR3 loop reads CALWDPRELGKKIKVF. The CDR3 DNA reads as TGTGCCTTGTGGGACCCCAGGGAGTTGGGCAAAAAAATCAAGGTATTT. This sequence joins TRGV9 and TRGJP. Germline lookup yields CDR1 GITISATS and CDR2 ISYDGTV (reference sequence). CDR3 size: 16 residues. After removal of 4 bases from V and 7 bases from J, the junction contained 7 bases not matched to a gene.

This clone has a count of ten or more. The mismatch at residue 9 between this DNA's translation and the TCRdb protein of a much larger clone likely reflects a read error; the protein shown is translated from the DNA. The V gene is TRGV9, the J gene TRGJP. With 0 bases clipped from V and 12 bases from J, the junction kept 8 bases outside the gene matches. The germline gives CDR1 GITISATS, CDR2 ISYDGTV (reference sequence). The CDR3 spans 16 residues. CDR3 in amino acids: CALWEVNSAGKKIKVF. CDR3 nucleotides: TGTGCCTTGTGGGAGGTGAATTCGGCGGGCAAAAAAATCAAGGTATTT.

This clone has only a few counts. TCRdb has a much larger clone's protein, which differs at residue 11 from the translation of this DNA, likely because of a read error; what is shown is the protein translated from the DNA. The J segment was not called; the V segment is TRGV3. The CDR3 covers 13 residues. The germline CDR1 and CDR2 sequences are VTNTFY and YDVSTARD (reference sequence). The CDR3 here is CATWDRDNYKNLF. The DNA for the CDR3 is TGTGCCACCTGGGACAGGGACAATTATAAGAACCTCTTT.

With respect to this clone: The translation of this DNA and the TCRdb protein of a much larger clone differ at residue 5, probably owing to a read error; the protein shown here is translated from the DNA. The chain couples TRGV3 to TRGJ1 or TRGJ2. Germline matching of the DNA provided the J gene here, since TCRdb leaves it blank. The CDR3 totals 14 residues. The germline gives CDR1 VTNTFY, CDR2 YDVSTARD (reference sequence). CDR3: CATWGRQPYYKKLF. CDR3 DNA: TGTGCCACCTGGGGCAGGCAGCCTTATTATAAGAAACTCTTT.

In this sample, this clone turned up many times. TCRdb's protein for this DNA is that of a much larger clone and differs from the translation at residue 2, likely a read error; the protein shown is the DNA translation. The genes are TRGV9 and TRGJ1 or TRGJ2. Because TCRdb records no J gene, it was assigned here through a match of the DNA to germline. This CDR3 contains 15 residues. Germline V CDR1 and CDR2: GITISATS, ISYDGTV (reference sequence). The CDR3 nucleotides read TGTACCTTGTGGGAGCTCCCCCCCTTTTATTATAAGAAACTCTTT. It specifies CTLWELPPFYYKKLF.

This clone was seen more than once but under ten times. The mismatch at residue 6 between this DNA's translation and the TCRdb protein of a much larger clone likely reflects a read error; the protein shown is translated from the DNA. The genes are TRGV9 and TRGJP1. No J gene was available from TCRdb, and it was assigned here by a germline match of the DNA. The CDR3 length is 13 residues. The V gene's germline CDR1 is GITISATS and CDR2 ISYDGTV (reference sequence). V shed 3 bases, J shed 9 bases, and the junction held 7 bases outside the gene matches. The CDR3, as DNA: TGTGCCTTGTGGGAGACACCGAGTTGGTTCAAGATATTT. This codes for CALWETPSWFKIF.

At least ten counts were recorded for this clone. This may stem from a read error, because a much larger clone lies one nucleotide away. The identical CDR3 is also encoded by other nucleotide sequences in the sample. This chain links TRGV9 with TRGJ1 or TRGJ2. Looked up from germline, CDR1 is GITISATS and CDR2 is ISYDGTV (reference sequence). The CDR3 has 11 amino acids. The DNA for the CDR3 is TGTGCCCTGTGGGAGGTGCCGGAGAAACTCTTT. The encoded protein is CALWEVPEKLF.

This clone was detected only a few times. The protein recorded in TCRdb matches a much larger clone and deviates from this DNA's translation at residue 3, suggesting a read error; the protein here is obtained by translating the DNA. This chain uses TRGV9 with TRGJ1 or TRGJ2. As TCRdb names no J gene, one was assigned here on the basis of a DNA match to germline. The CDR3 consists of 11 residues. In germline, CDR1 is GITISATS, CDR2 ISYDGTV (reference sequence). CDR3 DNA sequence: TGTGCCTCGTGGGAGATCCCAAAGAAACTCTTT. This encodes CASWEIPKKLF.

This clone was counted only a few times. The protein TCRdb lists belongs to a much larger clone and differs from this DNA's translation at residue 3, which points to a read error; the protein shown is made from the DNA. This chain uses TRGV8 with TRGJP1. TCRdb does not report a J gene; here it was assigned by matching the DNA to germline references. The CDR3 spans 11 residues. Per germline, CDR1 VENAVY and CDR2 YDSYNSRV. CDR3 coding DNA: TGTGCCCCCTGGGCGTCTGGGTTCAAGATATTT. The encoded protein is CAPWASGFKIF.

Ten or more counts support this clone. With only one base between it and a far larger clone, this is likely a read error. Additional DNA sequences in this sample encode the identical CDR3. The chain combines TRGV9 with TRGJP. Per the germline V gene, CDR1 is GITISATS and CDR2 is ISYDGTV (reference sequence). This CDR3 is 17 amino acids long. DNA of the CDR3: TGTGCCTTGTGGGAGGTGCAAGGGGGGTTGGGCAAAAAAATCAAGGTATTC. Residues: CALWEVQGGLGKKIKVF.

As concerns this clone: The protein that TCRdb holds for this DNA derives from a much larger clone and differs from the translated DNA at residue 5, which likely indicates a read error; the protein shown here is translated from the DNA. V and J are TRGV5 and TRGJ1 or TRGJ2. TCRdb lists no J gene, so it was determined here by aligning the DNA to germline. Looked up from germline, CDR1 is VINAFY and CDR2 is YDVSNSKD. V was clipped by 5 bases and J by 2 bases; unmatched bases: 9. This CDR3 has 14 residues. CDR3 DNA: TGTGCCACCTGGGGCTTCCGAGATTATTATAAGAAACTCTTT. It encodes CATWGFRDYYKKLF.

A remark on this clone: TCRdb attributes to this sequence the protein of a much larger clone, which differs from the DNA translation at residue 4; a read error is likely, and the protein displayed is translated from the DNA. The chain links TRGV4 to TRGJ1 or TRGJ2. Because TCRdb records no J gene, it was assigned here through a match of the DNA to germline. There are 13 residues in the CDR3. The V and J ends lost 9 bases and 7 bases, in that order; junction bases with no gene match: 15. Germline values: CDR1 EGSTGY, CDR2 YDSYTSSV. CDR3 nucleotides: TGTGCCACCCGGGTCCCCGGGGACTATAAGAAACTCTTT. Protein product: CATRVPGDYKKLF.

This clone has at least ten counts. The TCRdb protein, from a much larger clone, departs from this DNA's translation at residue 16, likely by read error; the protein shown derives from the DNA. The sample contains more than one DNA sequence encoding this CDR3. The V gene corresponds to TRGV9; no J gene was called. Germline V CDR1 and CDR2: GITISATS, ISYDGTV (reference sequence). The CDR3 sequence is 18 residues long. As DNA, the CDR3 is TGTGCCTTGTGGCAGGTGAGCCGGCAAGAGTTGGGCAAAAAAATCAGGGTATTT. Its translation is CALWQVSRQELGKKIRVF.

This clone was counted many times. A far larger clone lies a single base away; this is likely a read error. Other nucleotide sequences in the sample specify the same CDR3. The chain joins TRGV9 to TRGJP. The J gene is not listed in TCRdb, so it was assigned here from a DNA match to germline. Germline-derived CDR1 and CDR2 are GITISATS and ISYDGTV (reference sequence). There are 17 residues in the CDR3. The CDR3 is CALWEDLFQLGKKIKVF. The CDR3 DNA is TGTGCCCTGTGGGAGGACCTATTCCAGTTGGGCAAAAAAATCAAGGTATTT.

This chain uses TRGV4 with TRGJ1 or TRGJ2. TCRdb gives no J gene; it was assigned here by matching the DNA to germline. Germline V lookup: CDR1 EGSTGY, CDR2 YDSYTSSV. Losses at the gene ends were 0 bases for V and 3 bases for J; bases not matched to a gene: 11. This CDR3 has 16 amino acids. The CDR3 is CATWDGGLPPYYKKLF. CDR3 in DNA: TGTGCCACCTGGGATGGGGGGCTTCCCCCTTATTATAAGAAACTCTTT.

Notes on this clone: A read error likely explains why the TCRdb protein, taken from a much larger clone, differs from this DNA's translation at residue 5; the protein shown is translated from the DNA. The sample holds other DNA sequences that translate to the same CDR3. The rearrangement uses TRGV9 and TRGJ1 or TRGJ2. Because TCRdb records no J gene, it was assigned here through a match of the DNA to germline. CDR1 GITISATS and CDR2 ISYDGTV come from the germline V gene (reference sequence). V lost 5 bases and J lost 3; bases outside the gene matches: 7. This CDR3 region has 13 residues. The CDR3 sequence: CALWGTPYYKKLF. The DNA of the CDR3 is TGTGCCTTGTGGGGGACACCTTATTATAAGAAACTCTTT.

This clone was seen ten or more times. The V gene is TRGV5, the J gene TRGJ1 or TRGJ2. V was pared by 3 bases and J by 7 bases, with 3 bases of the junction left unmatched. This CDR3 has 11 residues. Germline CDR1 reads VINAFY; CDR2 reads YDVSNSKD. As DNA, the CDR3 is TGTGCCACCTGGGACGAGTATAAGAAACTCTTT. It specifies CATWDEYKKLF.

This clone appeared a few times. The protein given by TCRdb reflects a much larger clone and differs at residue 3 from this DNA's translation, likely from a read error; the protein shown is the DNA's translation. This chain connects TRGV4 to TRGJP1. Germline CDR1 EGSTGY, CDR2 YDSYTSSV. This CDR3 contains 14 residues. DNA of the CDR3: TGTGCCTCCTGGGATCGAGCCACTGGTTGGTTCAAGATATTT. Its translation is CASWDRATGWFKIF.

By its share, this clone is medium-sized. The J gene is TRGJ1 or TRGJ2, the V gene TRGV2. The CDR3 contains 15 residues. CDR1 and CDR2 from the germline V gene are EGSNGY and YDSYNSKV. V shed 1 base, J shed 5 bases, and the junction held 11 bases outside the gene matches. CDR3 region: CATWDGLGTNYKKLF. The CDR3 nucleotides read TGTGCCACCTGGGACGGCCTGGGCACCAATTATAAGAAACTCTTT.

Details on this clone: Only one base separates this from a far larger clonotype, so it likely reflects a read error. The sample holds other DNA sequences that translate to the same CDR3. For the V gene the call is TRGV4; the J gene has no call. CDR3 size: 18 residues. The germline gives CDR1 EGSTGY, CDR2 YDSYTSSV. CDR3 region: CATWDGSSCVGLNCVKLF. The CDR3, as DNA: TGTGCCACCTGGGATGGCTCGAGCTGCGTGGGATTGAATTGTGTGAAGCTCTTT.

Notes on this clone: A read error is likely here: a far larger clone is one base away. The sample carries other DNA sequences with the same CDR3. No J gene was assigned, while the V gene was called as TRGV9. Germline CDR1 GITISATS, CDR2 ISYDGTV (reference sequence). The CDR3 extends over 15 amino acids. CDR3 region: CALWEVQESRYKKLF. CDR3 in DNA: TGTGCCTTGTGGGAGGTCCAGGAATCGCGCTATAAGAAGCTCTTT.

This clone was counted ten times or more. Translating this DNA gives a protein that differs at residue 4 from the TCRdb one, which belongs to a much larger clone; a read error is likely, and the protein shown is this translation. The chain has TRGV9 and TRGJP. The J gene, not given by TCRdb, was assigned here from a germline match of the nucleotide sequence. The CDR3 consists of 16 residues. The germline gives CDR1 GITISATS, CDR2 ISYDGTV (reference sequence). This CDR3 reads CALREFKELGKKIKVF. In nucleotides, the CDR3 is TGTGCCTTGCGGGAGTTTAAAGAGTTGGGCAAAAAAATCAAGGTATTT.

This clone has ten or more counts. The protein given by TCRdb reflects a much larger clone and differs at residue 12 from this DNA's translation, likely from a read error; the protein shown is the DNA's translation. CDR3 nucleotide sequence: TGTGCCTTGTGGGGAGCGGAGTTGGGCAAAAAAGTCAAGGTATTT. It encodes CALWGAELGKKVKVF. This rearrangement joins TRGV9 to TRGJP. TCRdb leaves out the J gene; it was filled in here by matching the DNA to germline. Germline CDR1 GITISATS, CDR2 ISYDGTV (reference sequence). CDR3 length equals 15 residues.

Worth noting for this clone: TCRdb's listed protein matches a much larger clone and diverges from this DNA's translation at residue 2, likely through a read error; the protein shown comes from the DNA. The chain links TRGV9 to TRGJP. The J gene comes from matching the DNA to germline here; TCRdb lacks it. Germline V gives CDR1 GITISATS, CDR2 ISYDGTV (reference sequence). The CDR3 contains 13 residues. The DNA for the CDR3 is TGTACCTTGTTCGAGTTGGGCAAAAAAATCAAGGTATTT. As protein: CTLFELGKKIKVF.

This clone was recorded at least ten times. This DNA's translation and the protein TCRdb lists, from a much larger clone, do not match at residue 4, likely due to a read error; the protein shown is translated from the DNA. The CDR3 loop is CALRDNQELGKKIKVF. Here the CDR3 DNA reads TGTGCCTTGCGGGACAACCAAGAGTTGGGCAAAAAAATCAAGGTATTT. The J gene is TRGJP, the V gene TRGV9. Here the J gene was assigned by germline matching of the DNA, as TCRdb has none. The CDR3 extends over 16 amino acids. In germline, CDR1 is GITISATS, CDR2 ISYDGTV (reference sequence).

Note on this clone: The protein TCRdb gives is from a much larger clone and does not agree with this DNA's translation at residue 5, likely a read error; the protein shown here comes from the DNA. This chain connects TRGV2 to TRGJP2. There are 13 residues in the CDR3. J gave up 4 bases and V 6 bases, and 5 bases lay outside the gene matches. Looked up from germline, CDR1 is EGSNGY and CDR2 is YDSYNSKV. CDR3 loop: CATWRVSDWIKTF. The CDR3, as DNA: TGTGCCACCTGGCGGGTTAGTGATTGGATCAAGACGTTT.

This clone has at least ten counts. A far larger clone is just one base off, so this is likely a read error. The same CDR3 arises from other DNA sequences in this sample as well. The J gene is TRGJP, the V gene TRGV9. The J gene comes from matching the DNA to germline here; TCRdb lacks it. Germline V CDR1 and CDR2: GITISATS, ISYDGTV (reference sequence). The CDR3 is 14 amino acids. CDR3 nucleotide sequence: TGTGCCCTGTGGGAGGTGGCGGGCAAAAAAATCAAGGTATTT. This translates into CALWEVAGKKIKVF.